These T cell receptor beta chains were read from a single sample in a study of regulatory T cells in long-lasting Graves disease. MiXCR, applied by TCRdb to the multiplex PCR reads, yields one record per CDR3 protein. The table lists 550,000 to 600,000 distinct CDR3 sequences, 15% to 20% of them singletons, with around 13% in the top ten. The same sample was also studied in work on T cells in Graves' hyperthyroidism and ophthalmopathy.

The material sequenced was peripheral blood mononuclear cells (PBMCs), taken at new diagnosis, from a patient treated with antithyroid drugs. These TCRs come from a man younger than 35 with Graves disease. Each CDR3 is given with its conserved first and last residue. The order of the fields is D gene, CDR3 length, V gene, J gene, clone size, CDR3 protein, CDR3 DNA. D genes are given only for firm matches. Clone size is shown for a subset of rows, as once, few, many or a class of expanded clone.

D gene: TRBD1; CDR3 length: 12; V gene: TRBV20-1; J gene: TRBJ1-6; clone size: many; CDR3 protein: CSAPGQGSPLHF; CDR3 DNA: TGCAGTGCCCCGGGACAGGGTTCACCCCTCCACTTT
D gene: .; CDR3 length: 13; V gene: TRBV19; J gene: TRBJ1-4; clone size: few; CDR3 protein: CASKSQGPEKLFF; CDR3 DNA: TGTGCCAGTAAATCTCAGGGCCCTGAAAAACTGTTTTTT
D gene: .; CDR3 length: 16; V gene: TRBV20-1; J gene: TRBJ2-6; clone size: many; CDR3 protein: CSAGTQGFSGANVLTF; CDR3 DNA: TGCAGTGCTGGAACACAGGGATTTTCTGGGGCCAACGTCCTGACTTTC
D gene: .; CDR3 length: 15; V gene: TRBV5-1; J gene: TRBJ1-2; clone size: few; CDR3 protein: CASSLATDGSYGYTF; CDR3 DNA: TGCGCCAGCAGCTTGGCCACTGACGGTAGCTATGGCTACACCTTC
D gene: .; CDR3 length: 13; V gene: TRBV2; J gene: TRBJ2-7; clone size: .; CDR3 protein: CASSEYMGLEQCF; CDR3 DNA: TGTGCCAGCAGTGAATATATGGGCCTCGAACAGTGCTTC
D gene: .; CDR3 length: 14; V gene: TRBV19; J gene: TRBJ2-3; clone size: .; CDR3 protein: CASRDPGATDTQYF; CDR3 DNA: TGTGCCAGTAGAGATCCGGGAGCCACAGATACGCAGTATTTT
D gene: .; CDR3 length: 13; V gene: TRBV30; J gene: TRBJ1-2; clone size: many; CDR3 protein: CAWRVSGSRGYTF; CDR3 DNA: TGTGCCTGGAGGGTATCTGGCTCGCGGGGCTACACCTTC
D gene: TRBD1; CDR3 length: 15; V gene: TRBV28; J gene: TRBJ1-4; clone size: many; CDR3 protein: CASSPITGEEEKLFF; CDR3 DNA: TGTGCCAGCAGTCCGATAACAGGGGAGGAAGAAAAACTGTTTTTT
D gene: .; CDR3 length: 14; V gene: TRBV6-1; J gene: TRBJ2-7; clone size: once; CDR3 protein: CASSEFGASCEQYF; CDR3 DNA: TGTGCCAGCAGTGAGTTCGGGGCCTCCTGCGAGCAGTACTTC
D gene: .; CDR3 length: 12; V gene: TRBV2; J gene: TRBJ1-4; clone size: many; CDR3 protein: CASGGGSEKLFF; CDR3 DNA: TGTGCCAGTGGCGGGGGAAGTGAAAAACTGTTTTTT
D gene: .; CDR3 length: 13; V gene: TRBV20-1; J gene: TRBJ2-5; clone size: many; CDR3 protein: CSAEAEGEETQYF; CDR3 DNA: TGCAGTGCGGAAGCGGAGGGGGAAGAGACCCAGTACTTC
D gene: TRBD2; CDR3 length: 18; V gene: TRBV7-2; J gene: TRBJ2-1; clone size: .; CDR3 protein: CASSLARLAGGWFNEQFF; CDR3 DNA: TGTGCCAGCAGCTTAGCGCGGCTAGCGGGGGGATGGTTCAATGAGCAGTTCTTC
D gene: .; CDR3 length: 13; V gene: TRBV5-1; J gene: TRBJ2-5; clone size: .; CDR3 protein: CASSTRTKETQYF; CDR3 DNA: TGCGCCAGCAGCACCCGGACCAAAGAGACCCAGTACTTC
D gene: TRBD1; CDR3 length: 16; V gene: TRBV19; J gene: TRBJ2-7; clone size: .; CDR3 protein: CASRGALDREDSEQYF; CDR3 DNA: TGTGCCAGTAGGGGTGCGCTGGACAGGGAAGACTCCGAGCAGTACTTC
D gene: .; CDR3 length: 14; V gene: TRBV12-3/TRBV12-4; J gene: TRBJ1-6; clone size: .; CDR3 protein: CASAGSSYNSPLHF; CDR3 DNA: TGTGCCTCGGCAGGAAGCTCCTATAATTCACCCCTCCACTTT
D gene: .; CDR3 length: 10; V gene: TRBV19; J gene: TRBJ2-7; clone size: .; CDR3 protein: CASRPYEQYF; CDR3 DNA: TGTGCCAGTAGACCCTACGAGCAGTACTTC
D gene: .; CDR3 length: 17; V gene: TRBV7-3; J gene: TRBJ2-1; clone size: many; CDR3 protein: CASSLTLGLPGYNEQFF; CDR3 DNA: TGTGCCAGCAGCTTAACCCTGGGACTGCCGGGGTACAATGAGCAGTTCTTC
D gene: .; CDR3 length: 11; V gene: TRBV12-3/TRBV12-4; J gene: TRBJ1-1; clone size: many; CDR3 protein: CASSLGGVAFF; CDR3 DNA: TGTGCCAGCAGTTTAGGGGGAGTAGCTTTCTTT
D gene: TRBD1; CDR3 length: 15; V gene: TRBV5-1; J gene: TRBJ1-1; clone size: .; CDR3 protein: CASSSRTGRGAEAFF; CDR3 DNA: TGCGCCAGCAGCTCCCGGACAGGGAGAGGAGCTGAAGCTTTCTTT
D gene: .; CDR3 length: 15; V gene: TRBV19; J gene: TRBJ2-7; clone size: few; CDR3 protein: CASSTGQGWSYEQYF; CDR3 DNA: TGTGCCAGTAGTACCGGACAAGGCTGGTCCTACGAGCAGTACTTC
D gene: TRBD1; CDR3 length: 15; V gene: TRBV5-1; J gene: TRBJ2-7; clone size: few; CDR3 protein: CASSLLGTDYYEQYF; CDR3 DNA: TGCGCCAGCAGCTTGCTTGGGACAGACTACTACGAGCAGTACTTC
D gene: .; CDR3 length: 14; V gene: TRBV4-1; J gene: TRBJ2-7; clone size: few; CDR3 protein: CASSQLANSYEQYF; CDR3 DNA: TGCGCCAGCAGCCAGCTAGCAAACTCCTACGAGCAGTACTTC
D gene: .; CDR3 length: 14; V gene: TRBV5-1; J gene: TRBJ2-2; clone size: many; CDR3 protein: CASSSRTGSGELFF; CDR3 DNA: TGCGCCAGCAGCTCTCGAACAGGGTCCGGGGAGCTGTTTTTT
D gene: .; CDR3 length: 17; V gene: TRBV14; J gene: TRBJ2-1; clone size: few; CDR3 protein: CASSQDWEGSTLNEQFF; CDR3 DNA: TGTGCCAGCAGCCAAGATTGGGAAGGGTCCACTCTCAATGAGCAGTTCTTC
D gene: .; CDR3 length: 14; V gene: TRBV6-2/TRBV6-3; J gene: TRBJ2-7; clone size: few; CDR3 protein: CASNLRDIPYEQYF; CDR3 DNA: TGTGCCAGCAATCTCCGGGACATTCCCTACGAGCAGTACTTC
D gene: TRBD1; CDR3 length: 15; V gene: TRBV12-3/TRBV12-4; J gene: TRBJ1-1; clone size: many; CDR3 protein: CASSFTGTGGFEAFF; CDR3 DNA: TGTGCCAGCAGTTTTACCGGGACAGGGGGCTTTGAAGCTTTCTTT
D gene: .; CDR3 length: 12; V gene: TRBV20-1; J gene: TRBJ2-3; clone size: many; CDR3 protein: CSASTSTDTQYF; CDR3 DNA: TGCAGTGCCTCGACTAGCACAGATACGCAGTATTTT
D gene: .; CDR3 length: 14; V gene: TRBV7-8; J gene: TRBJ1-5; clone size: many; CDR3 protein: CASSGLRGYQPQHF; CDR3 DNA: TGTGCCAGCAGCGGACTGCGGGGGTATCAGCCCCAGCATTTT
D gene: .; CDR3 length: 16; V gene: TRBV7-8; J gene: TRBJ2-1; clone size: many; CDR3 protein: CASSIRRRGSYNEQFF; CDR3 DNA: TGTGCCAGCAGCATCCGACGGAGGGGTTCCTACAATGAGCAATTCTTC
D gene: TRBD2; CDR3 length: 13; V gene: TRBV19; J gene: TRBJ2-1; clone size: .; CDR3 protein: CASSAGLAGEQFF; CDR3 DNA: TGTGCCAGTAGTGCCGGACTAGCGGGTGAGCAGTTCTTC
D gene: TRBD2; CDR3 length: 15; V gene: TRBV30; J gene: TRBJ2-1; clone size: few; CDR3 protein: CASPNGWEGQDEQFF; CDR3 DNA: TGTGCCTCACCGAATGGGTGGGAGGGCCAGGATGAGCAGTTCTTC
D gene: TRBD1; CDR3 length: 16; V gene: TRBV5-4; J gene: TRBJ2-6; clone size: .; CDR3 protein: CASSPRTGTGANVLTF; CDR3 DNA: TGTGCCAGCAGCCCCCGGACAGGGACTGGGGCCAACGTCCTGACTTTC
D gene: .; CDR3 length: 15; V gene: TRBV5-6; J gene: TRBJ2-1; clone size: .; CDR3 protein: CASSLEEVSYNEQFF; CDR3 DNA: TGTGCCAGCAGCTTGGAGGAAGTTTCCTACAATGAGCAGTTCTTC
D gene: .; CDR3 length: 13; V gene: TRBV3-1; J gene: TRBJ1-3; clone size: many; CDR3 protein: CASSLYSGNTIYF; CDR3 DNA: TGTGCCAGCAGCCTTTACTCTGGAAACACCATATATTTT
D gene: .; CDR3 length: 12; V gene: TRBV7-9; J gene: TRBJ2-3; clone size: many; CDR3 protein: CASYIATDTQYF; CDR3 DNA: TGTGCCAGCTATATAGCGACAGATACGCAGTATTTT
D gene: TRBD1; CDR3 length: 15; V gene: TRBV27; J gene: TRBJ1-2; clone size: many; CDR3 protein: CASSVSGQGAGGYTF; CDR3 DNA: TGTGCCAGCAGTGTTTCGGGACAGGGGGCAGGCGGCTACACCTTC
D gene: TRBD2; CDR3 length: 18; V gene: TRBV19; J gene: TRBJ2-3; clone size: .; CDR3 protein: CASSMGWRGRASTDTQYF; CDR3 DNA: TGTGCCAGTAGTATGGGGTGGCGGGGGAGGGCCTCCACAGATACGCAGTATTTT
D gene: .; CDR3 length: 16; V gene: TRBV3-1; J gene: TRBJ1-6; clone size: few; CDR3 protein: CASSPDLSSYNSPLHF; CDR3 DNA: TGTGCCAGCAGCCCCGACCTGAGCTCCTATAATTCACCCCTCCACTTT
D gene: .; CDR3 length: 14; V gene: TRBV6-5; J gene: TRBJ2-7; clone size: many; CDR3 protein: CASSYGGDSYEQYF; CDR3 DNA: TGTGCCAGCAGTTACGGCGGGGACTCCTACGAGCAGTACTTC
D gene: .; CDR3 length: 15; V gene: TRBV30; J gene: TRBJ1-3; clone size: .; CDR3 protein: CAWGRPGHSGNTIYF; CDR3 DNA: TGTGCCTGGGGAAGGCCAGGGCACTCTGGAAACACCATATATTTT
D gene: TRBD1; CDR3 length: 13; V gene: TRBV27; J gene: TRBJ1-5; clone size: few; CDR3 protein: CASRGTGAQPQHF; CDR3 DNA: TGTGCCAGCAGGGGGACAGGGGCTCAGCCCCAGCATTTT
D gene: .; CDR3 length: 16; V gene: TRBV20-1; J gene: TRBJ1-5; clone size: few; CDR3 protein: CSASISGRRGNQPQHF; CDR3 DNA: TGCAGTGCTTCGATATCAGGGAGGAGGGGCAATCAGCCCCAGCATTTT
D gene: .; CDR3 length: 15; V gene: TRBV12-3/TRBV12-4; J gene: TRBJ2-5; clone size: .; CDR3 protein: CASRTSGTTAETQYF; CDR3 DNA: TGTGCCAGCAGGACATCCGGGACAACGGCAGAGACCCAGTACTTC
D gene: TRBD1; CDR3 length: 16; V gene: TRBV28; J gene: TRBJ2-2; clone size: .; CDR3 protein: CATSDPRDRPAGELFF; CDR3 DNA: TGTGCCACCAGTGATCCCCGGGACAGGCCGGCCGGGGAGCTGTTTTTT
D gene: TRBD1; CDR3 length: 16; V gene: TRBV20-1; J gene: TRBJ2-1; clone size: few; CDR3 protein: CSASPRAGQGYNEQFF; CDR3 DNA: TGCAGTGCTAGCCCCCGTGCGGGACAGGGGTACAATGAGCAGTTCTTC